The clone carrying this T cell receptor beta chain was recorded many times. Its antigen is unknown. This specimen belongs to a study of spatial heterogeneity in lung cancer. Findings and caveats of the study: Tumor mutation count correlated with how many alpha and beta TCRs expanded intratumorally.

TCRdb called the 5' RACE reads again in MiXCR, with one record for every CDR3 protein. The data show around 12,000 distinct CDR3 sequences, about 5% seen once. V dropped 0 bases and J dropped 6 bases, with 16 bases sitting between them. The CDR3 is made up of 17 amino acids. CDR1 and CDR2 (germline): SGHRS, YFSETQ. The time point is: sample taken at primary tumor resection. The sample was lung tumor tissue, taken at surgery. This chain joins TRBV5-1 and TRBJ1-6; a possible D gene is TRBD1 (5 bases). The clonotype comes from a male donor with early-stage non-small cell lung cancer. In DNA form, the CDR3 reads TGCGCCAGCAGCTTGGCCCGTGAGCAGGGACTTAATTCACCCCTCCACTTT. It codes for CASSLAREQGLNSPLHF. Variable domain in full (rest from reference TRBV5-1 and TRBJ1-6): KAGVTQTPRYLIKTRGQQVTLSCSPISGHRSVSWYQQTPGQGLQFLFEYFSETQRNKGNFPGRFSGRQFSNSRSEMNVSTLELGDSALYLCASSLAREQGLNSPLHFGNGTRLTVT.